This T cell receptor (beta chain) was retrieved from a study of blood T cell repertoires in COVID-19. Participant ages covered roughly 18 to 89 years across approximately 25 US areas. Clinical histories supplied by participants themselves formed the basis of cohort assignment. Sequencing used immunoSEQ multiplex PCR; TCRdb keeps in-frame clones, though not all of them. The sample yields some 97,000 clones, approximately 83% seen once. The clonotype comes from a woman aged 45-59 years who had recovered from COVID-19. Sequencing used PBMCs or T cells enriched from blood (not recorded which).

The CDR3 sequence is CASSFGGRVPDTQYF. The CDR3 region has the DNA TGTGCCAGCAGCTTTGGCGGGAGGGTCCCAGATACGCAGTATTTT. V gene TRBV11-2 combines with J gene TRBJ2-3; 9 bases are a match to TRBD2. Per the germline V gene, CDR1 is SGHAT and CDR2 is FQNNGV. The V gene end was trimmed by 3 bases and the J gene end by 4 bases; junction bases not matched to a gene: 5. The CDR3 is 15 residues long.